The 21 T cell receptor beta chains given below trace back to one sample, sequenced in a study of cytomegalovirus exposure and HLA in healthy donors. A multiplex PCR was run with 60 Vbeta primers and 13 Jbeta primers. Profiling relied on immunoSEQ multiplex PCR, and the TCRdb table lists in-frame clones only, not all of them. The sample lists about 93,000 clones, about four fifths occurring once. Sequencing input: PBMCs. Receptor source: a man aged 25 to 40 in good health and CMV-seronegative.

The chain recombines TRBV4-3 with TRBJ1-1; D not certain. The V end was cut by 0 bases, the J end by 9 bases, with 14 bases between. The V gene's germline CDR1 is LGHNA and CDR2 YSLEER. This CDR3 is built from 14 residues. The CDR3, as DNA: TGCGCCAGCAGCCAAGATACCGCAGTACGTCAAGCTTTCTTT. As protein: CASSQDTAVRQAFF.

The genes are TRBV25-1 and TRBJ2-5; TRBD2 might be the D (5 bases). CDR1 is MGHDK, CDR2 SYGVNS, per germline. The CDR3 consists of 16 residues. Trimming took off 2 bases at V and 1 base at J, with 14 bases between the two ends. The CDR3 sequence: CASSEIPGLRQETQYF. CDR3 nucleotides: TGTGCCAGCAGTGAAATCCCCGGACTCCGCCAAGAGACCCAGTACTTC.

The CDR3 sequence is CAWNLQGSGNTIYF. The CDR3 DNA reads TGTGCCTGGAATTTACAGGGGTCTGGAAACACCATATATTTT. This chain links TRBV30 with TRBJ1-3, with 7 bases that match TRBD1. CDR1 is GTSNPN and CDR2 is SVGIG in the germline V gene (reference sequence). The CDR3 is 14 amino acids. The junction had 4 bases not matched to a gene; V was cut back by 4 bases and J by 1 base. The full variable domain, with the rest looked up from reference TRBV30 and TRBJ1-3, is SQTIHQWPATLVQPVGSPLSLECTVEGTSNPNLYWYRQAAGRGLQLLFYSVGIGQISSEVPQNLSASRPQDRQFILSSKKLLLSDSGFYLCAWNLQGSGNTIYFGEGSWLTVV.

V usage is TRBV4-2 and J usage is TRBJ1-2, with TRBD1 matching 10 bases. After removal of 0 bases from V and 3 bases from J, the junction contained 1 base not matched to a gene. The CDR3 has 15 residues. CDR1 and CDR2 from the germline V gene are LGHNA and YNFKEQ. CDR3 region: CASSQDGTGDYGYTF. In nucleotides, the CDR3 is TGTGCCAGCAGCCAAGATGGGACAGGGGACTATGGCTACACCTTC.

This chain uses TRBV4-2 with TRBJ2-2, with 12 bases lining up with TRBD2. The CDR3 contains 17 residues. Germline values: CDR1 LGHNA, CDR2 YNFKEQ. Trimming removed 4 bases from V and 3 bases from J; junction bases left unmatched: 6. CDR3: CASSRLAGGLDTGELFF. The DNA of the CDR3 is TGTGCCAGCAGCCGCCTAGCGGGGGGGCTCGACACCGGGGAGCTGTTTTTT.

The chain couples TRBV7-9 to TRBJ2-7, with 8 bases that match TRBD2. V dropped 8 bases and J dropped 1; count of bases not matched to a gene: 7. This CDR3 contains 14 residues. Germline V gene lookup returns CDR1 SEHNR and CDR2 FQNEAQ (reference sequence). CDR3 nucleotide sequence: TGTGCCAGCTCCTCCAGCGGGAGTTCCTACGAGCAGTACTTC. It is translated as CASSSSGSSYEQYF.

The chain combines TRBV29-1 with TRBJ1-2; D remains unclear. The CDR3 consists of 12 residues. CDR1 is SQVTM, CDR2 ANQGSEA, per germline. Trimming removed 5 bases at V and 3 bases at J, with 10 bases between. CDR3 protein: CSVREGDYGYTF. The CDR3 bases are TGCAGCGTTCGGGAGGGAGACTATGGCTACACCTTC.

V usage is TRBV30 and J usage is TRBJ1-3; 9 bases are shared with TRBD1. Germline loops: CDR1 GTSNPN, CDR2 SVGIG (reference sequence). CDR3 length: 17 amino acids. Trimming at V came to 1 base and at J to 0 bases, leaving 7 bases not matched to a gene. CDR3 nucleotides: TGTGCCTGGAGTGATGGACAGGGGTCTTCCTCTGGAAACACCATATATTTT. It specifies CAWSDGQGSSSGNTIYF.

The chain joins TRBV19 to TRBJ2-2, with TRBD1 identical over 10 bases. This CDR3 has 18 amino acids. V trimming: 5 bases; J trimming: 5 bases; junction bases outside the gene matches: 14. The germline V gene has CDR1 LNHDA and CDR2 SQIVND (reference sequence). CDR3 DNA: TGTGCCAGTAGTCCCGACCCTCCGGGACAGGGGAGAACCGGGGAGCTGTTTTTT. It codes for CASSPDPPGQGRTGELFF.

Written as DNA, the CDR3 is TGTGCCAGCAGCTTAGTAGAACAGGGGGCCTACGAGCAGTACTTC. Its translation is CASSLVEQGAYEQYF. This chain joins TRBV7-9 and TRBJ2-7; 8 nucleotides match TRBD1. Unmatched junction bases numbered 4, after V lost 1 base and J lost 2 bases. This CDR3 is 15 amino acids long. CDR1 SEHNR and CDR2 FQNEAQ come from the germline V gene (reference sequence).

This chain uses TRBV19 with TRBJ2-7; TRBD1 aligns across 10 bases. The CDR3 spans 14 residues. Germline loops: CDR1 LNHDA, CDR2 SQIVND (reference sequence). J was trimmed by 4 bases and V by 4 bases; bases with no gene match: 4. The CDR3 loop is CASSTWDRGYEQYF. CDR3 coding DNA: TGTGCCAGTAGTACTTGGGACAGGGGTTACGAGCAGTACTTC.

V is TRBV19 and J is TRBJ1-2; the match to TRBD1 covers 9 bases. In germline, CDR1 is LNHDA, CDR2 SQIVND (reference sequence). V dropped 5 bases and J dropped 4; count of bases not matched to a gene: 5. The CDR3 has 14 residues. DNA of the CDR3: TGTGCCAGTAGTCCCCGACAGGGGGGCTATGGCTACACCTTC. Its protein is CASSPRQGGYGYTF.

V gene TRBV30 combines with J gene TRBJ1-2; D possibly corresponds to TRBD1 (5 bases). The CDR3 contains 15 residues. CDR1 is GTSNPN and CDR2 is SVGIG in the germline V gene (reference sequence). The V end lost 5 bases, the J end lost 0 bases, and 16 bases lay between the germline ends. CDR3 amino acids: CAWSLGGTSNYGYTF. CDR3 coding DNA: TGTGCCTGGTCGTTGGGGGGGACTTCTAACTATGGCTACACCTTC.

The V call is TRBV18, the J call TRBJ2-4; D is possibly TRBD1 (5 bases). Germline V gene lookup returns CDR1 KGHSH and CDR2 LQKENI. The CDR3 extends over 16 amino acids. V was clipped by 3 bases and J by 3 bases, with 15 bases between them. The CDR3 region has the DNA TGTGCCAGCTCACCGACGGGCAGGGCCGGCAAAAACATTCAGTACTTC. Encoded protein: CASSPTGRAGKNIQYF.

V is TRBV6-6 and J is TRBJ2-7; D is ambiguous. V was shortened by 6 bases and J by 3 bases, with 15 bases between the two germline ends. CDR1 is MNHNY and CDR2 is SVGAGI in the germline V gene (reference sequence). The CDR3 covers 14 residues. The CDR3 sequence: CASRNPLALYEQYF. CDR3 bases: TGTGCCAGCAGGAACCCCTTAGCACTCTACGAGCAGTACTTC.

The V and J genes are TRBV7-2 and TRBJ1-1; 7 positions match TRBD1. Germline V gene sequence: CDR1 SGHTA, CDR2 FQGNSA. Trimming removed 6 bases from V and 1 base from J; junction bases left unmatched: 5. The CDR3 consists of 14 residues. The CDR3 nucleotides are TGTGCCAGCAGGAAGGGGGCGGGGAACACTGAAGCTTTCTTT. Its protein is CASRKGAGNTEAFF.

This clone has only a few counts. The V and J genes are TRBV9 and TRBJ2-1; 11 bases are a match to TRBD2. The CDR3 sequence is 14 residues long. The germline V gene has CDR1 SGDLS and CDR2 YYNGEE. The DNA for the CDR3 is TGTGCTCGTACTGGTAGCGGGGGGGTCGATGAGCAGTTCTTC. Encoded protein: CARTGSGGVDEQFF. The whole variable domain, filled in from reference TRBV9 and TRBJ2-1, reads DSGVTQTPKHLITATGQRVTLRCSPRSGDLSVYWYQQSLDQGLQFLIQYYNGEERAKGNILERFSAQQFPDLHSELNLSSLELGDSALYFCARTGSGGVDEQFFGPGTRLTVL.

The CDR3 reads CSVARQGNQPQHF. DNA of the CDR3: TGCAGCGTTGCCCGACAGGGCAATCAGCCCCAGCATTTT. V is TRBV29-1 and J is TRBJ1-5, with a weak D call TRBD1 (6 bases). Germline V gives CDR1 SQVTM, CDR2 ANQGSEA. There are 13 residues in the CDR3. The V end was cut by 4 bases, the J end by 2 bases, with 9 bases between.

This sequence joins TRBV30 and TRBJ1-6; perhaps TRBD1 as D (6 bases). This CDR3 contains 14 residues. CDR1 is GTSNPN and CDR2 is SVGIG in the germline V gene (reference sequence). V gave up 0 bases and J gave up 8 bases, with 11 bases separating them. The CDR3 DNA sequence: TGTGCCTGGAGTGTAATAGGGGGTGATTCACCCCTCCACTTT. This translates into CAWSVIGGDSPLHF.

This chain joins TRBV19 and TRBJ2-2, with 11 nucleotides matching TRBD2. The CDR3 sequence is 14 residues long. Germline lookup yields CDR1 LNHDA and CDR2 SQIVND (reference sequence). With 6 bases clipped from V and 5 bases from J, the junction kept 2 bases outside the gene matches. The CDR3 protein is CASSTSGGTGELFF. CDR3 nucleotides: TGTGCCAGTAGCACTAGCGGGGGTACCGGGGAGCTGTTTTTT.

The chain recombines TRBV25-1 with TRBJ1-4; TRBD1 agrees at 9 bases. This CDR3 is built from 16 residues. Germline V gene sequence: CDR1 MGHDK, CDR2 SYGVNS. Trimming at V came to 5 bases and at J to 8 bases, leaving 12 bases not matched to a gene. The CDR3 sequence is CASSSGTGLLREKLFF. The CDR3 coding sequence is TGTGCCAGCAGTTCCGGGACAGGGCTCCTAAGGGAAAAACTGTTTTTT.